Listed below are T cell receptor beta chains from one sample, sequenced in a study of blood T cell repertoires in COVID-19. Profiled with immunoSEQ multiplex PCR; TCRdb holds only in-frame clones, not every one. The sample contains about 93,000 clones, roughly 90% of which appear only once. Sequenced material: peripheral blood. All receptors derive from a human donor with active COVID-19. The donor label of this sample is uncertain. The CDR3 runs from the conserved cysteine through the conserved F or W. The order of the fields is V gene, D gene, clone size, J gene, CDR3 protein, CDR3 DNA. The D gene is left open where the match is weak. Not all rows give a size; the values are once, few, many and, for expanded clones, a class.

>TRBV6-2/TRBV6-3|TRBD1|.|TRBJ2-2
CASSNHAKTGTGSRTGELFF
TGTGCCAGCAGTAATCACGCCAAAACCGGGACAGGGAGCCGGACCGGGGAGCTGTTTTTT
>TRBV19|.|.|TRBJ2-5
CASSIGQVETQYF
TGTGCCAGTAGTATTGGCCAGGTCGAGACCCAGTACTTC
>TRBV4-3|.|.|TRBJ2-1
CASSQDPGDNNEQFF
TGCGCCAGCAGCCAAGATCCCGGGGACAACAATGAGCAGTTCTTC
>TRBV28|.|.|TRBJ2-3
CASSFDRPDTQYF
TGTGCCAGCAGTTTTGACAGGCCCGATACGCAGTATTTT
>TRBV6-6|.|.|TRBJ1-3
CASSYSNRRGNTIYF
TGTGCCAGCAGTTACTCAAACAGGAGAGGAAACACCATATATTTT
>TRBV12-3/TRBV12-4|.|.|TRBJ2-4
CASTLSKNIQYF
TGTGCCAGCACCCTTAGCAAAAACATTCAGTACTTC
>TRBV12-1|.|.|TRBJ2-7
CASSFSDRQRRYEQYF
TGTGCCAGCAGCTTTTCCGACAGACAGCGCCGCTACGAGCAGTACTTC
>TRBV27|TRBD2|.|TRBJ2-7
CASGTRLMEQYF
TGTGCCAGCGGGACTAGGTTAATGGAGCAGTACTTC
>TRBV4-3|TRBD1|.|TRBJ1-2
CASSQSISTGDDYGYTF
TGCGCCAGCAGCCAAAGCATCTCGACAGGGGATGACTATGGCTACACCTTC
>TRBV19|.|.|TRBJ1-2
CASTHRRGYTF
TGTGCCAGTACACATCGGCGGGGCTACACCTTC
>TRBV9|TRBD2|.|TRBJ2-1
CASSVGGAGNEQFF
TGTGCCAGCAGCGTCGGGGGGGCCGGCAATGAGCAGTTCTTC
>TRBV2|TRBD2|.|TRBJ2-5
CASSGQVGTTHMGGVETQYF
TGTGCCAGCAGTGGTCAGGTCGGGACTACACATATGGGGGGGGTCGAGACCCAGTACTTC
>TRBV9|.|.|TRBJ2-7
CASSALPGPPAPSEQYF
TGTGCCAGCAGCGCCCTACCGGGTCCCCCTGCCCCATCCGAGCAGTACTTC
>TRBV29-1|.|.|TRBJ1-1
CSVPGRGEAFF
TGCAGCGTTCCTGGCAGGGGTGAAGCTTTCTTT
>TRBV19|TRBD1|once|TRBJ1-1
CATSPTTGGTEAFF
TGTGCCACCTCCCCCACGACAGGGGGTACTGAAGCTTTCTTT
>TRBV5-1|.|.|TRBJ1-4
CASSLSGTNEKLFF
TGCGCCAGCAGCCTATCCGGGACAAATGAAAAACTGTTTTTT
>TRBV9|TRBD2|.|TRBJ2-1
CASSPAGGSGSYNEQFF
TGTGCCAGCAGCCCCGCGGGGGGGTCCGGATCCTACAATGAGCAGTTCTTC
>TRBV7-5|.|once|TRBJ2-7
CVRSSRDRSYEQYF
TGTGTCAGAAGCTCCCGGGACAGAAGTTACGAGCAGTACTTC
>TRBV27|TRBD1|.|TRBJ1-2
CASSPGTGHGYTF
TGTGCCAGCAGTCCCGGGACAGGACACGGCTACACCTTC
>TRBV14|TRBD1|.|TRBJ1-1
CASSQRTGGRTEAFF
TGTGCCAGCAGCCAGAGGACAGGGGGCCGCACTGAAGCTTTCTTT
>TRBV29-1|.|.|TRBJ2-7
CSGGTEAYEQYF
TGCAGCGGCGGGACCGAAGCCTACGAGCAGTACTTC
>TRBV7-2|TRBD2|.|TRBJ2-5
CASSLVVAGGRETQYF
TGTGCCAGCAGCTTAGTGGTAGCGGGGGGGCGGGAGACCCAGTACTTC
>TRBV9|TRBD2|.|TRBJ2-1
CASSVIAGGPNEQFF
TGTGCCAGCAGCGTAATAGCGGGGGGGCCCAATGAGCAGTTCTTC
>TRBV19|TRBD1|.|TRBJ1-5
CASNRGYNQPQHF
TGTGCCAGTAACAGGGGGTATAATCAGCCCCAGCATTTT
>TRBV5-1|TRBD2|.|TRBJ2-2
CASSFGGTGELFF
TGCGCCAGCAGCTTCGGGGGGACCGGGGAGCTGTTTTTT
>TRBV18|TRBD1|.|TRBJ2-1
CASSPQGQTYNEQFF
TGTGCCAGCTCACCACAGGGACAGACATACAATGAGCAGTTCTTC
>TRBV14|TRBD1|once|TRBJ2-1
CASSHRDRDEQFF
TGTGCCAGCAGCCACCGGGACAGGGATGAGCAGTTCTTC
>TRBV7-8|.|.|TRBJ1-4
CASSLNAGANEKLFF
TGTGCCAGCAGCTTAAACGCCGGAGCTAATGAAAAACTGTTTTTT
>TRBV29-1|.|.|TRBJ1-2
CSVLQINYGYTF
TGCAGCGTTCTACAGATCAACTATGGCTACACCTTC
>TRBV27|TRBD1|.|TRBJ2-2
CASSRMTRGPSYNGELFF
TGTGCCAGCAGTAGGATGACCAGGGGGCCGAGTTATAACGGGGAGCTGTTTTTT
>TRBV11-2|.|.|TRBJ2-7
CASSREQVLTYEQYF
TGTGCCAGCAGCCGTGAACAGGTCTTAACCTACGAGCAGTACTTC
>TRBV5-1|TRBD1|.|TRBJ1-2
CASSFGGQGSYGYTF
TGCGCCAGCAGCTTCGGGGGACAGGGGAGCTATGGCTACACCTTC
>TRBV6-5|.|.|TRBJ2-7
CASSKYYEQYF
TGTGCCAGCAGTAAATACTACGAGCAGTACTTC
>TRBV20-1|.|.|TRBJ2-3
CSARASDTQYF
TGCAGTGCTAGAGCGTCAGATACGCAGTATTTT
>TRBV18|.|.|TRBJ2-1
CASSPDRDNYNEQFF
TGTGCCAGCTCACCAGACCGGGACAACTACAATGAGCAGTTCTTC
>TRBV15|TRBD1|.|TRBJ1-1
CATSRGPFGQGGTEAFF
TGTGCCACCAGCAGAGGACCCTTCGGACAGGGTGGCACTGAAGCTTTCTTT
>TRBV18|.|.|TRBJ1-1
CASSIQEQGKNTEAFF
TGTGCCAGCTCTATACAGGAGCAGGGCAAGAACACTGAAGCTTTCTTT
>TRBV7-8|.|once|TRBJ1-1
CASSFIPQGEAFF
TGTGCCAGCAGCTTTATCCCACAGGGTGAAGCTTTCTTT
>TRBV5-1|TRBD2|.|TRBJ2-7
CASSLAGGVSYEQYF
TGCGCCAGCAGCTTGGCCGGGGGGGTAAGCTACGAGCAGTACTTC
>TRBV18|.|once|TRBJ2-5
CASSPNRQETQYF
TGTGCCAGCTCACCTAACAGGCAAGAGACCCAGTACTTC
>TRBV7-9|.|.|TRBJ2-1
CASSDSLYRVGNEQFF
TGTGCCAGCAGCGATAGTTTATACAGGGTTGGGAATGAGCAGTTCTTC
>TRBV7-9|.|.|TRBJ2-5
CASSSVLETQYF
TGTGCCAGCAGCTCTGTACTGGAGACCCAGTACTTC